This TCR beta chain was sequenced for a study of cytomegalovirus exposure and HLA in healthy donors. The overall study: Earlier findings included roughly 120 million unique TCR beta sequences obtained from some 180 million T cells.

Findings and limits, study-wide: Judged likely to be a sequencing artifact was a cluster of highly shared sequence variants. Presence/absence comparisons presumed near-even sequencing depth among donors.

Healthy bone marrow donors made up the donors. This CDR3 contains 17 residues. V was clipped by 2 bases and J by 0 bases, with 19 bases between them. Germline lookup yields CDR1 SQVTM and CDR2 ANQGSEA. Regarding this clone: The antigen remains undetermined.

Use of 60 Vbeta and 13 Jbeta primers characterized the PCR. Some clones are missing from TCRdb's copy, which holds only in-frame ones; the method was immunoSEQ multiplex PCR. The sample yields roughly 180,000 clones, 82% seen once. Sequences were obtained from PBMCs. The sequence came from a man in his forties or fifties in good health and CMV-seronegative. V is TRBV29-1 and J is TRBJ1-1; D is unclear. This CDR3 reads CSVERESPTSMNTEAFF. CDR3 in DNA: TGCAGCGTTGAAAGAGAGAGTCCGACTAGTATGAACACTGAAGCTTTCTTT.